Listed here are 23 T cell receptor beta chains from one sample, sequenced in a study of blood T cell repertoires in COVID-19. Clones were read by immunoSEQ multiplex PCR, and TCRdb kept only the in-frame ones, dropping some. The profile covers over 60,000 clones, with 90% appearing a single time and 16% taken by the ten largest. Sequencing used peripheral blood. The receptors derive from a woman older than 75 with active or convalescent COVID-19.

V gene TRBV27 combines with J gene TRBJ2-3; 9 bases fit TRBD2. Germline V lookup: CDR1 MNHEY, CDR2 SMNVEV (reference sequence). There are 15 residues in the CDR3. The trim removed 2 bases at V and 3 bases at J, leaving 3 bases unmatched. This chain's CDR3 is CASSLGGGATDTQYF. CDR3 coding DNA: TGTGCCAGCAGTTTAGGCGGGGGGGCTACAGATACGCAGTATTTT.

The chain joins TRBV27 to TRBJ2-1, with 13 nucleotides matching TRBD2. After removal of 5 bases from V and 2 bases from J, the junction contained 3 bases not matched to a gene. The CDR3 is made up of 16 amino acids. Germline loops: CDR1 MNHEY, CDR2 SMNVEV (reference sequence). CDR3 region: CASSLTSGGAYNEQFF. The CDR3 DNA is TGTGCCAGCAGTCTTACTAGCGGGGGGGCCTACAATGAGCAGTTCTTC.

The chain employs TRBV10-3 and TRBJ1-5; D gene ambiguous. Trimming stripped 4 bases from V and 3 bases from J, with 7 bases between. Germline values: CDR1 ENHRY, CDR2 SYGVKD. The CDR3 is 13 residues long. The CDR3, as DNA: TGTGCCATCAGTGCGGGTGACAATCAGCCCCAGCATTTT. Its protein product is CAISAGDNQPQHF.

The V gene is TRBV21-1, the J gene TRBJ2-7; TRBD1, the D gene given by the table, was not confirmed from the DNA. TRBV21-1 is deemed a pseudogene. The CDR3 covers 15 residues. This CDR3 is CASSARTGGYYEQYF. Written as DNA, the CDR3 is TGTGCCAGCAGCGCCAGGACAGGGGGCTACTACGAGCAGTACTTC.

The chain joins TRBV2 to TRBJ1-6; D possibly corresponds to TRBD1 (5 bases). Germline V gene data show CDR1 as SNHLY and CDR2 as FYNNEI. Trimming cost V 5 bases and J 3 bases, with 14 bases left between them. The CDR3 contains 16 residues. DNA of the CDR3: TGTGCCAGCAGTTTCGGACAAGCCTACTATAATTCACCCCTCCACTTT. Translation gives CASSFGQAYYNSPLHF.

This clone was counted once. The genes are TRBV6-5 and TRBJ1-5, with TRBD1 matching over 8 bases. Germline CDR1 and CDR2: MNHEY and SVGAGI. This CDR3 contains 15 residues. V dropped 6 bases and J dropped 4; count of bases not matched to a gene: 8. CDR3 residues: CASSDDRGGNQPQHF. CDR3 DNA sequence: TGTGCCAGCAGCGACGACAGGGGCGGGAATCAGCCCCAGCATTTT.

The chain links TRBV14 to TRBJ2-5; 7 bases match TRBD2. Trimming took 4 bases from V and 1 from J; bases not matched to a gene: 12. This CDR3 spans 17 amino acids. CDR1 is SGHDN, CDR2 FVKESK, per germline. The CDR3 DNA is TGTGCCAGCAGCCCAGGTAGGCTAGCGGCTTTCCAAGAGACCCAGTACTTC. Translation: CASSPGRLAAFQETQYF.

This sequence joins TRBV19 and TRBJ1-1; perhaps TRBD1 as D (5 bases). The CDR3 extends over 13 amino acids. Trimming removed 0 bases from V and 6 bases from J, with 8 bases in between. Germline V gives CDR1 LNHDA, CDR2 SQIVND (reference sequence). CDR3 in amino acids: CASSIDRAAEAFF. The CDR3 DNA follows: TGTGCCAGTAGTATAGACAGGGCCGCTGAAGCTTTCTTT. Using reference TRBV19 and TRBJ1-1 for the parts outside the CDR3, the full variable domain is DGGITQSPKYLFRKEGQNVTLSCEQNLNHDAMYWYRQDPGQGLRLIYYSQIVNDFQKGDIAEGYSVSREKKESFPLTVTSAQKNPTAFYLCASSIDRAAEAFFGQGTRLTVV.

This clone appeared once. The rearrangement joins TRBV19 to TRBJ1-5, with D possibly being TRBD1 (5 bases). The CDR3 runs 13 residues. The V and J ends lost 5 bases and 5 bases respectively, with 10 bases between them. Germline values: CDR1 LNHDA, CDR2 SQIVND (reference sequence). The CDR3 is CASSYRGDQPQHF. The DNA of the CDR3 is TGTGCCAGTAGTTACCGGGGGGATCAGCCCCAGCATTTT.

A word on this clone: The identical CDR3 is also encoded by other nucleotide sequences in the sample. The chain has TRBV18 and TRBJ1-2, with TRBD1 matching over 8 bases. The CDR3 covers 14 residues. Germline lookup yields CDR1 KGHSH and CDR2 LQKENI. The J segment lost 2 bases and the V segment lost 2 bases, leaving 1 base of the junction unmatched. The CDR3 sequence: CASSPDRGNYGYTF. CDR3 in DNA: TGTGCCAGCTCACCAGACAGGGGCAACTATGGCTACACCTTC.

The table lists this clone with a count of one. DNA of the CDR3: TGTGCCAGCAGTTCCCCCCGGACAGGGGCCAATCAGCCCCAGCATTTT. This sequence encodes CASSSPRTGANQPQHF. The V gene is TRBV28, the J gene TRBJ1-5; 9 nucleotides align to TRBD1. CDR1 is MDHEN, CDR2 SYDVKM, per germline. The CDR3 contains 16 residues. V was pared by 4 bases and J by 3 bases, with 7 bases of the junction left unmatched.

The V gene is TRBV24-1, the J gene TRBJ1-5; D ambiguous. This CDR3 has 12 amino acids. V gave up 9 bases and J gave up 6 bases, with 11 bases separating them. The germline gives CDR1 KGHDR, CDR2 SFDVKD. CDR3 sequence: CATGEGGQPQHF. DNA of the CDR3: TGTGCCACCGGAGAGGGCGGTCAGCCCCAGCATTTT.

The chain combines TRBV3-1 (or the pseudogene TRBV3-2) with TRBJ2-1; D is possibly TRBD2 (7 bases). The V end lost 4 bases, the J end lost 4 bases, and 17 bases lay between the germline ends. This CDR3 spans 16 amino acids. The germline gives CDR1 LGHDT, CDR2 YNNKEL (reference sequence). The CDR3 region is CASSLPGGRGYNEQFF. CDR3 DNA sequence: TGTGCCAGCAGCCTACCTGGTGGGAGGGGGTACAATGAGCAGTTCTTC.

The rearrangement links TRBV5-1 to TRBJ1-1; TRBD1 aligns across 8 bases. V lost 1 base and J lost 7; bases outside the gene matches: 6. Germline V gene lookup returns CDR1 SGHRS and CDR2 YFSETQ. The CDR3 spans 14 residues. CDR3 protein: CASSLRQGQGEAFF. In nucleotides, the CDR3 is TGCGCCAGCAGCTTGAGACAGGGGCAGGGTGAAGCTTTCTTT.

This clone was picked up one time. The chain employs TRBV2 and TRBJ1-6; a weak D match, TRBD1 (6 bases). V was pared by 6 bases and J by 8 bases, with 14 bases between. CDR1 SNHLY and CDR2 FYNNEI come from the germline V gene. This CDR3 is built from 14 residues. The DNA for the CDR3 is TGTGCCAGCAGGGAGACGACAGGCCATTCACCCCTCCACTTT. Its translation: CASRETTGHSPLHF.

This chain connects TRBV5-1 to TRBJ1-1; the D gene is possibly TRBD1 (5 bases). Germline V gene data show CDR1 as SGHRS and CDR2 as YFSETQ. V was clipped by 2 bases and J by 4 bases, with 12 bases between them. The CDR3 totals 14 residues. The CDR3 spells CASSFYTGVTEAFF. As DNA, the CDR3 is TGCGCCAGCAGCTTCTACACGGGGGTCACTGAAGCTTTCTTT.

V is TRBV6-5 and J is TRBJ2-1, with 9 bases lining up with TRBD2. Germline V CDR1 and CDR2: MNHEY, SVGAGI. The V segment lost 5 bases and the J segment 1 base; nucleotides outside the gene matches: 3. CDR3 length: 15 residues. CDR3 in DNA: TGTGCCAGCAGTCCCAGCGGGGGGTCCTACAATGAGCAGTTCTTC. Translating gives CASSPSGGSYNEQFF.

V and J are TRBV3-1 (or the pseudogene TRBV3-2) and TRBJ2-1; tentatively, D is TRBD1 (6 bases). The CDR3 covers 16 residues. Germline CDR1 is LGHDT and CDR2 is YNNKEL (reference sequence). The ends were cut back, 1 base at V and 3 bases at J, with 13 bases in the middle. The CDR3 region is CASSQGFTGSYNEQFF. CDR3 nucleotide sequence: TGTGCCAGCAGCCAAGGGTTCACAGGGAGCTACAATGAGCAGTTCTTC.

The chain has TRBV9 and TRBJ2-5; 8 bases match TRBD1. With V trimmed by 0 bases and J by 3 bases, 1 base remained unmatched. The CDR3 totals 14 residues. The V gene's germline CDR1 is SGDLS and CDR2 YYNGEE. DNA of the CDR3: TGTGCCAGCAGCGTAGAGGGACAGGAAGAGACCCAGTACTTC. Translating gives CASSVEGQEETQYF. Drawing the rest from reference TRBV9 and TRBJ2-5, the complete variable domain is DSGVTQTPKHLITATGQRVTLRCSPRSGDLSVYWYQQSLDQGLQFLIQYYNGEERAKGNILERFSAQQFPDLHSELNLSSLELGDSALYFCASSVEGQEETQYFGPGTRLLVL.

V is TRBV5-6 and J is TRBJ1-5, with 10 bases aligning to TRBD1. V trimming: 4 bases; J trimming: 5 bases; junction bases outside the gene matches: 9. CDR3 length: 16 amino acids. Germline V lookup: CDR1 SGHDT, CDR2 YYEEEE. The CDR3 region is CASSLTGQGKDQPQHF. In DNA, the CDR3 is TGTGCCAGCAGCCTAACGGGACAGGGGAAGGATCAGCCCCAGCATTTT.

The genes are TRBV29-1 and TRBJ2-5, with 9 bases lining up with TRBD1. This CDR3 spans 14 amino acids. Trimming cost V 6 bases and J 3 bases; bases outside gene matches: 8. Germline-derived CDR1 and CDR2 are SQVTM and ANQGSEA. Written as DNA, the CDR3 is TGCAGCGTCGGACCTACAGGGGGCGAAGAGACCCAGTACTTC. Translation gives CSVGPTGGEETQYF.

The genes are TRBV27 and TRBJ1-6, with a weak D call TRBD1 (6 bases). V lost 6 bases and J lost 4, with 13 bases in between. CDR3 length equals 15 residues. Germline CDR1 and CDR2: MNHEY and SMNVEV (reference sequence). In DNA form, the CDR3 reads TGTGCCAGCAGCCGGGAGGGGGTTTATAATTCACCCCTCCACTTT. Translated, it gives CASSREGVYNSPLHF.

The gene calls are TRBV11-3 and TRBJ2-1, with 8 positions matching TRBD2. CDR1 SGHNT and CDR2 YENEEA come from the germline V gene. The CDR3 has 17 residues. Trimming removed 2 bases from V and 7 bases from J; junction bases left unmatched: 13. CDR3 amino acids: CASSLIGTGGGNNEQFF. The CDR3 DNA sequence: TGTGCCAGCAGCTTAATCGGTACCGGGGGGGGAAATAATGAGCAGTTCTTC.